This TCR beta chain was found in a study of blood T cell repertoires in COVID-19. How the authors handled the data: Reference gene primer amplification gave nucleated cell count estimates. Profiling relied on immunoSEQ multiplex PCR, and the TCRdb table lists in-frame clones only, not all of them. V, J and clone size were drawn from that table, and D and trimming were deduced from the DNA. The sample records around 360,000 clones, about 90% being singletons. CDR3 length equals 16 residues. The V gene's germline CDR1 is KGHSH and CDR2 LQKENI. Trimming left V 4 bases short and J 0 bases short, with 15 bases between. This clone occurred a few times. Membership in each cohort depended on participant-reported clinical history.

V usage is TRBV18 and J usage is TRBJ1-2; possibly TRBD1 for D (5 bases). The sequence was obtained from a woman in her twenties or thirties who had recovered from COVID-19. Sequenced input: PBMCs or T cells enriched from blood (not recorded which). The CDR3 sequence: CASSLSMDTANYGYTF. Written as DNA, the CDR3 is TGTGCCAGCTCACTATCGATGGACACCGCTAACTATGGCTACACCTTC.